This is a list of T cell receptor beta chains from one sample in a study of CXCR3 chemokines and chemotherapy response in bladder cancer. TCRdb passed the PCR reads through MiXCR, listing each CDR3 protein once. In the table there are several thousand distinct CDR3 sequences, around 15% of which are singletons. The material was obtained from a patient whose treatment included neoadjuvant chemotherapy. Every receptor here comes from a human donor with bladder cancer that responded to neoadjuvant chemotherapy. Both conserved end residues are part of each CDR3. A D gene is named only where the DNA matches it firmly. Where a row states a size, it is once, few, many or the class of an expanded clone; other rows omit it.

size,V,D,J,DNA,CDR3
medium-sized,TRBV6-2/TRBV6-3,-,TRBJ2-4,TGTGCCAGCAGCATCTGGGGGGAGAGTGTTATAGCCAAAAACATTCAGTACTTC,CASSIWGESVIAKNIQYF
-,TRBV18,-,TRBJ2-7,TGTGCCAGCTCAGCGTCCGGAGCAGCCTACGAGCAGTACTTC,CASSASGAAYEQYF
many,TRBV20-1,-,TRBJ2-4,TGCAGTGCTAGAGGGGCAGGGGCTTCCAAAAACATTCAGTACTTC,CSARGAGASKNIQYF
-,TRBV11-3,TRBD2,TRBJ2-5,TGTGCCAGCAGCGCGGGACTAGTTGAGACCCAGTACTTC,CASSAGLVETQYF
few,TRBV28,-,TRBJ2-1,TGTGCCAGCAGTCCCCCAGGGCAGGGTGTCTACAATGAGCAGTTCTTC,CASSPPGQGVYNEQFF
many,TRBV20-1,TRBD2,TRBJ2-1,TGCAGTGCTCCTGTAGTGGGAGGGTTCTCCTACAATGAGCAGTTCTTC,CSAPVVGGFSYNEQFF
many,TRBV30,TRBD2,TRBJ2-3,TGTGCCGCTGGGACTAGCGCCACAGATACGCAGTATTTT,CAAGTSATDTQYF
medium-sized,TRBV29-1,TRBD1,TRBJ2-2,TGCAGCGGGGGGACAGGGGGCACCGGGGAGCTGTTTTTT,CSGGTGGTGELFF
medium-sized,TRBV29-1,TRBD2,TRBJ2-1,TGCAGCGTCCAAGGTGGGACTAGCGTACTATACAATGAGCAGTTCTTC,CSVQGGTSVLYNEQFF
few,TRBV11-3,-,TRBJ2-7,TGTGCCAGCAGCTCCAAGGGGGTACGGACCGAGCAGTACTTC,CASSSKGVRTEQYF
many,TRBV30,TRBD1,TRBJ2-3,TGTGCCTGGAGTGATTTGATACAGGGGCGCACAGATACGCAGTATTTT,CAWSDLIQGRTDTQYF
medium-sized,TRBV7-9,TRBD1,TRBJ1-5,TGTGCCAGCAGCTTGTCGACAGGGGCTAGCAATCAGCCCCAGCATTTT,CASSLSTGASNQPQHF
medium-sized,TRBV18,TRBD1,TRBJ2-2,TGTGCCAGCTCAGCAGTTACAGGGGCGAACACCGGGGAGCTGTTTTTT,CASSAVTGANTGELFF
medium-sized,TRBV15,-,TRBJ1-5,TGTGCCACCAGCAGAAACGTGGGGAATCAGCCCCAGCATTTT,CATSRNVGNQPQHF
-,TRBV20-1,-,TRBJ1-4,TGCAGTGCTAGAGCGACGGGGCAGGGCAATGAAAAACTGTTTTTT,CSARATGQGNEKLFF
-,TRBV9,-,TRBJ1-1,TGTGCCAGCAGCGTAGCGGGCAGGGACACTGAAGCTTTCTTT,CASSVAGRDTEAFF
medium-sized,TRBV19,-,TRBJ2-2,TGTGCCAGTAGTATCTCCGGGAGTCACACCGGGGAGCTGTTTTTT,CASSISGSHTGELFF
medium-sized,TRBV6-5,-,TRBJ2-1,TGTGCCAGCAGCCGCGATCCGGGGGACAATGAGCAGTTCTTC,CASSRDPGDNEQFF